A single sample gave rise to the 17 T cell receptor beta chains below, sequenced in a study of immune heterogeneity within non-small cell lung tumors. TCR beta CDR3 was amplified by multiplex PCR using 32 V and 13 J primers. TCRdb ran MiXCR on the multiplex PCR reads and lists one entry per CDR3 protein. In the table there are thousands of distinct CDR3 sequences, 45% to 55% of which are singletons. Bulk tumor genomic DNA, about 600 ng per sample, was used as template. Multiple biopsies spaced far apart were taken from each primary tumor during surgery. Curative operations were performed on patients who had untreated, newly diagnosed non-small cell lung cancer. Specimen: lung tumor tissue. Source of these receptors: a man aged 55 to 70 with non-small cell lung cancer.

With respect to this clonotype: One end of the junction varies from germline; a read error may be responsible. The chain joins TRBV28 to TRBJ2-1, with D tentatively TRBD1 (7 bases). The CDR3 totals 15 residues. CDR1 is MDHEN, CDR2 SYDVKM, per germline. CDR3 amino acids: CAGSLAGQLYNEQFF. Here the CDR3 DNA reads TGTGCCGGCAGTCTTGCGGGACAGCTCTACAATGAGCAGTTCTTC. The full variable domain, in which reference TRBV28 and TRBJ2-1 provide the parts outside the CDR3, is DVKVTQSSRYLVKRTGEKVFLECVQDMDHENMFWYRQDPGLGLRLIYFSYDVKMKEKGDIPEGYSVSREKKERFSLILESASTNQTSMYLCAGSLAGQLYNEQFFGPGTRLTVL.

V usage is TRBV28 and J usage is TRBJ2-1, with 11 bases lining up with TRBD2. Germline CDR1 MDHEN, CDR2 SYDVKM. The CDR3 is 16 amino acids. V was pared by 6 bases and J by 2 bases, with 6 bases of the junction left unmatched. CDR3 nucleotide sequence: TGTGCCAGCAGATCCCTAGCGGGAGGTGCCTACAATGAGCAGTTCTTC. It specifies CASRSLAGGAYNEQFF.

The chain recombines TRBV6-9 with TRBJ1-5, with 7 positions matching TRBD1. The CDR3 is 15 amino acids. V gave up 5 bases and J gave up 6 bases; unmatched junction bases: 10. The germline CDR1 and CDR2 sequences are MNHGY and SVAAGI. CDR3 loop: CASSEQGQGPQPQHF. The CDR3 nucleotides are TGTGCCAGCAGTGAACAGGGGCAGGGCCCTCAGCCCCAGCATTTT.

The chain has TRBV20-1 and TRBJ2-1; TRBD2 matches at 16 bases. This CDR3 spans 17 amino acids. V lost 6 bases, J lost 8 bases, and 13 bases stayed unmatched. The germline CDR1 and CDR2 sequences are DFQATT and SNEGSKA (reference sequence). This chain's CDR3 is CSAPTGLAGGPGDEQFF. CDR3 bases: TGCAGTGCCCCGACGGGACTAGCGGGAGGGCCGGGTGATGAGCAGTTCTTC.

This clonotype has a handful of counts. The chain uses TRBV7-9 and TRBJ2-7, with 8 positions matching TRBD1. Trimming took 3 bases from V and 0 from J; bases not matched to a gene: 1. Per the germline V gene, CDR1 is SEHNR and CDR2 is FQNEAQ (reference sequence). The CDR3 length is 14 residues. The CDR3 is CASSLGQASYEQYF. The CDR3, as DNA: TGTGCCAGCAGCTTGGGACAGGCCTCCTACGAGCAGTACTTC.

The chain uses TRBV7-9 and TRBJ2-1; 8 bases map to TRBD2. CDR1 and CDR2 from the germline V gene are SEHNR and FQNEAQ (reference sequence). V was pared by 4 bases and J by 12 bases, with 20 bases of the junction left unmatched. The CDR3 runs 17 residues. CDR3 protein: CASSSLGVTSADGAQFF. CDR3 nucleotide sequence: TGTGCCAGCAGCTCCTTAGGGGTGACTAGCGCGGACGGGGCGCAGTTCTTC.

In its sample, this clonotype was seen a few times. The rearrangement links TRBV11-3 to TRBJ2-7; D may be TRBD1 (6 bases). V lost 4 bases and J lost 2, with 12 bases in between. This CDR3 spans 14 amino acids. CDR1 and CDR2 (germline): SGHNT, YENEEA. The CDR3 region is CASSSQGTTYEQYF. In DNA, the CDR3 is TGTGCCAGCAGCTCACAGGGTACGACCTACGAGCAGTACTTC.

The rearrangement uses TRBV30 and TRBJ2-7; D is ambiguous. The CDR3 sequence is 14 residues long. The V gene's germline CDR1 is GTSNPN and CDR2 SVGIG (reference sequence). The germline V and J ends were trimmed by 2 bases and 3 bases, with 14 bases remaining between them. The CDR3 DNA sequence: TGTGCCTGGAGTAGGGATCTAGGGTTCTACGAGCAGTACTTC. Its protein is CAWSRDLGFYEQYF.

The J gene is TRBJ1-1, the V gene TRBV2; TRBD1 agrees at 8 bases. Trimming removed 5 bases from V and 0 bases from J; junction bases left unmatched: 2. Germline loops: CDR1 SNHLY, CDR2 FYNNEI. This CDR3 is 14 amino acids long. CDR3 loop: CASSLDRVNTEAFF. For the CDR3, the DNA is TGTGCCAGCAGTTTGGACAGGGTGAACACTGAAGCTTTCTTT.

The chain is built from TRBV6-2 or TRBV6-3 and TRBJ1-1; 7 bases agree with TRBD1. The CDR3 loop spans 14 amino acids. Germline V gene data show CDR1 as MNHEY and CDR2 as SVGEGT. After removal of 7 bases from V and 0 bases from J, the junction contained 5 bases not matched to a gene. The CDR3 reads CASTEGALNTEAFF. The DNA of the CDR3 is TGTGCCAGCACCGAGGGGGCGTTGAACACTGAAGCTTTCTTT.

Only a few counts were recorded for this clonotype. The chain employs TRBV20-1 and TRBJ2-7; 11 bases are shared with TRBD2. The germline gives CDR1 DFQATT, CDR2 SNEGSKA (reference sequence). This CDR3 spans 14 amino acids. The CDR3 spells CSASPTSGSSEQYF. Here the CDR3 DNA reads TGCAGCGCCTCCCCAACTAGCGGGAGTAGCGAGCAGTACTTC.

This clonotype has a handful of counts. The rearrangement joins TRBV30 to TRBJ1-5, with D uncertain. Trimming took 0 bases from V and 3 from J, leaving 6 bases between them. This CDR3 region has 13 residues. Germline V gene sequence: CDR1 GTSNPN, CDR2 SVGIG (reference sequence). This chain's CDR3 is CAWSVDSNQPQHF. Here the CDR3 DNA reads TGTGCCTGGAGTGTAGACTCCAATCAGCCCCAGCATTTT.

V usage is TRBV7-2 and J usage is TRBJ2-1; TRBD1 might be the D (6 bases). V was shortened by 5 bases and J by 3 bases, with 14 bases between the two germline ends. The CDR3 extends over 15 amino acids. CDR1 and CDR2 (germline): SGHTA, FQGNSA. Here the CDR3 DNA reads TGTGCCAGCAGCCCAGAGGGACACCACTACAATGAGCAGTTCTTC. Amino acids: CASSPEGHHYNEQFF.

In this sample, this clonotype turned up a few times. A much larger clonotype is one base distant, so this may be a read error. This chain uses TRBV27 with TRBJ2-5; 7 bases fit TRBD1. The DNA end is more similar to TRBJ2-1, so the J call may be wrong. This CDR3 comprises 15 residues. Germline V CDR1 and CDR2: MNHEY, SMNVEV (reference sequence). The CDR3 reads CAGSLSPTGSGEQFF. In nucleotides, the CDR3 is TGTGCCGGCAGTTTATCCCCGACAGGGTCAGGGGAGCAGTTCTTC.

This clonotype turned up a few times. This chain links TRBV5-1 with TRBJ2-3; D unresolved. The CDR3 consists of 15 residues. Deletions cut 4 bases from V and 2 bases from J, with 14 bases between. CDR1 is SGHRS and CDR2 is YFSETQ in the germline V gene. CDR3 loop: CASSPVSIVTDTQYF. In nucleotides, the CDR3 is TGCGCCAGCAGCCCCGTGAGTATCGTCACAGATACGCAGTATTTT.

This clonotype was found once. The chain carries TRBV2 and TRBJ2-7; D is possibly TRBD1 (6 bases). Germline lookup yields CDR1 SNHLY and CDR2 FYNNEI. The CDR3 has 13 residues. V was clipped by 8 bases and J by 3 bases, with 14 bases between them. The CDR3 loop reads CASQVPDSYEQYF. The DNA of the CDR3 is TGTGCCAGCCAAGTCCCGGACAGCTACGAGCAGTACTTC.

The gene calls are TRBV11-2 and TRBJ2-1; TRBD2 aligns across 13 bases. The V and J ends lost 5 bases and 8 bases, in that order; junction bases with no gene match: 9. The CDR3 extends over 16 amino acids. Looked up from germline, CDR1 is SGHAT and CDR2 is FQNNGV. Here the CDR3 reads CASSPGPGLAGHEQFF. CDR3 nucleotide sequence: TGTGCCAGCAGCCCAGGACCGGGACTAGCGGGACATGAGCAGTTCTTC.